This T cell receptor beta chain is drawn from a study of blood T cell repertoires in COVID-19. This clone came up once. Per the authors' pipeline: Nucleated cell counts were estimated from reference gene primer amplification. Method: immunoSEQ multiplex PCR; TCRdb's copy keeps in-frame clones and lacks some. The V and J calls and clone size are taken from that table; D and trimming were inferred from the DNA. The repertoire consists of some 240,000 clones, with approximately 89% occurring once and the leading ten covering 9.5% to 13%. Sequencing input: peripheral blood. The TCR originated in a woman in her 70s with COVID-19, enrolled during active disease.

CDR3 amino acids: CASHPDSGRANEQFF. In DNA form, the CDR3 reads TGTGCCAGCCACCCAGATAGCGGGAGGGCGAATGAGCAGTTCTTC. This chain uses TRBV5-6 with TRBJ2-1; 11 nucleotides align to TRBD2. V gave up 7 bases and J gave up 7 bases; unmatched junction bases: 10. CDR3 length: 15 residues. Germline values: CDR1 SGHDT, CDR2 YYEEEE. Drawing the rest from reference TRBV5-6 and TRBJ2-1, the complete variable domain is DAGVTQSPTHLIKTRGQQVTLRCSPKSGHDTVSWYQQALGQGPQFIFQYYEEEERQRGNFPDRFSGHQFPNYSSELNVNALLLGDSALYLCASHPDSGRANEQFFGPGTRLTVL.